These 21 T cell receptor beta chains share one sample of origin, sequenced in a study of blood T cell repertoires in COVID-19. Only in-frame clones appear in the TCRdb table, and some are missing; sequencing was by immunoSEQ multiplex PCR. The repertoire includes some 74,000 clones, approximately 82% of them detected once, and over 15% sits in the top ten. Sequenced sample: peripheral blood. The receptors were gathered from a woman older than 75 with acute or convalescent COVID-19.

This chain uses TRBV6-5 with TRBJ2-7; D possibly corresponds to TRBD1 (6 bases). Looked up from germline, CDR1 is MNHEY and CDR2 is SVGAGI. The V and J ends lost 6 bases and 9 bases respectively, with 18 bases between them. The CDR3 is made up of 13 amino acids. CDR3 DNA sequence: TGTGCCAGCAGCCTCGGACAGAGAGAAGGGCAGTACTTC. It specifies CASSLGQREGQYF.

This chain uses TRBV11-2 with TRBJ2-3; D gene uncertain. V lost 4 bases and J 4 bases, leaving 6 bases between the germline ends. From germline, CDR1 is SGHAT and CDR2 FQNNGV. There are 12 residues in the CDR3. CDR3 loop: CASSSLADTQYF. The CDR3, as DNA: TGTGCCAGCAGCTCCCTCGCAGATACGCAGTATTTT.

This clone appeared a few times. This chain joins TRBV3-1 (or the pseudogene TRBV3-2) and TRBJ1-2, with 9 nucleotides matching TRBD1. The CDR3 loop spans 16 amino acids. V was clipped by 2 bases and J by 2 bases; unmatched bases: 6. CDR1 is LGHDT, CDR2 YNNKEL, per germline (reference sequence). The CDR3 loop reads CASSQSGTGQNYGYTF. The CDR3 coding sequence is TGTGCCAGCAGCCAAAGCGGGACAGGGCAGAACTATGGCTACACCTTC.

V is TRBV6-5 and J is TRBJ1-4; D uncertain. This CDR3 region has 14 residues. V lost 8 bases, J lost 5 bases, and 15 bases lay in between. Germline CDR1 reads MNHEY; CDR2 reads SVGAGI. DNA of the CDR3: TGTGCCAGCGGTCAGTTGGGAGTCAATGAAAAACTGTTTTTT. This encodes CASGQLGVNEKLFF.

The gene calls are TRBV4-2 and TRBJ2-7; 8 bases are a match to TRBD2. Germline V lookup: CDR1 LGHNA, CDR2 YNFKEQ. The CDR3 has 14 residues. The V and J ends lost 4 bases and 5 bases, in that order; junction bases with no gene match: 7. The CDR3 DNA is TGTGCCAGCAGCCTCCCGCAGCGGGAGAACGAGCAGTACTTC. Protein: CASSLPQRENEQYF.

This CDR3 is CASGLGKVLGYTF. The CDR3 DNA reads as TGTGCCAGCGGGCTGGGCAAGGTACTGGGCTACACCTTC. This chain uses TRBV12-3 or TRBV12-4 with TRBJ1-2; D gene unclear. The CDR3 totals 13 residues. V was trimmed by 8 bases and J by 8 bases, leaving 18 bases between them.

This chain connects TRBV19 to TRBJ1-1; a weak D match, TRBD1 (6 bases). The V end lost 4 bases, the J end lost 0 bases, and 12 bases lay between the germline ends. Germline V gene lookup returns CDR1 LNHDA and CDR2 SQIVND (reference sequence). The CDR3 length is 15 residues. The CDR3 here is CASSSRTALNTEAFF. CDR3 coding DNA: TGTGCCAGTAGTAGCCGGACAGCCCTGAACACTGAAGCTTTCTTT.

The chain is built from TRBV27 and TRBJ1-5; D is ambiguous. Germline CDR1 reads MNHEY; CDR2 reads SMNVEV (reference sequence). Trimming removed 4 bases from V and 0 bases from J, with 7 bases in between. This CDR3 has 14 residues. CDR3 in amino acids: CASSSRYSNQPQHF. The CDR3 region has the DNA TGTGCCAGCAGTTCCCGGTATAGCAATCAGCCCCAGCATTTT.

The chain recombines TRBV27 with TRBJ2-7; 8 bases fit TRBD1. Germline V gives CDR1 MNHEY, CDR2 SMNVEV (reference sequence). V dropped 2 bases and J dropped 3; count of bases not matched to a gene: 12. There are 17 residues in the CDR3. The CDR3 bases are TGTGCCAGCAGTTTACTCACGCGGGGACAGGAGAACTACGAGCAGTACTTC. It translates to CASSLLTRGQENYEQYF.

This chain links TRBV7-2 with TRBJ2-7, with TRBD1 matching 10 bases. V gave up 3 bases and J gave up 0 bases; unmatched junction bases: 2. Germline V lookup: CDR1 SGHTA, CDR2 FQGNSA. There are 15 residues in the CDR3. CDR3 sequence reads: CASSLGTGVSYEQYF. The CDR3 nucleotides read TGTGCCAGCAGCTTGGGGACAGGGGTCTCCTACGAGCAGTACTTC.

Only one count was recorded for this clone. The V call is TRBV9, the J call TRBJ1-2, with TRBD1 identical over 8 bases. V was pared by 4 bases and J by 6 bases, with 8 bases of the junction left unmatched. This CDR3 spans 14 amino acids. The germline V gene has CDR1 SGDLS and CDR2 YYNGEE. CDR3 sequence: CASSPQQGVNGYTF. In DNA, the CDR3 is TGTGCCAGCAGCCCTCAACAGGGGGTCAATGGCTACACCTTC. Together with reference TRBV9 and TRBJ1-2, the CDR3 gives the full variable domain: DSGVTQTPKHLITATGQRVTLRCSPRSGDLSVYWYQQSLDQGLQFLIQYYNGEERAKGNILERFSAQQFPDLHSELNLSSLELGDSALYFCASSPQQGVNGYTFGSGTRLTVV.

The chain uses TRBV5-1 and TRBJ1-5; D gene unclear. V lost 0 bases and J lost 3, with 7 bases in between. The length of the CDR3 is 14 residues. CDR1 and CDR2 (germline): SGHRS, YFSETQ. The CDR3 here is CASSLGGNNQPQHF. Written as DNA, the CDR3 is TGCGCCAGCAGCTTGGGAGGTAACAATCAGCCCCAGCATTTT. The variable domain in full, completed from reference TRBV5-1 and TRBJ1-5, reads KAGVTQTPRYLIKTRGQQVTLSCSPISGHRSVSWYQQTPGQGLQFLFEYFSETQRNKGNFPGRFSGRQFSNSRSEMNVSTLELGDSALYLCASSLGGNNQPQHFGDGTRLSIL.

In regard to this clone: The junction departs from germline at one end; a sequencing error may be responsible. The chain is built from TRBV7-7 and TRBJ2-3; 10 bases fit TRBD1. This CDR3 has 14 amino acids. Germline V gene lookup returns CDR1 SSHAT and CDR2 FNYEAQ (reference sequence). The CDR3 spells CASSRGTGADTQYF. CDR3 nucleotides: TGTGCTAGCAGCCGAGGGACAGGGGCAGATACGCAGTATTTT.

The rearrangement joins TRBV7-9 to TRBJ1-4; TRBD1 matches at 8 bases. The CDR3 consists of 13 residues. Germline loops: CDR1 SEHNR, CDR2 FQNEAQ (reference sequence). Losses at the gene ends were 7 bases for V and 11 bases for J; bases not matched to a gene: 9. CDR3 region: CASTPQGGRKLFF. The CDR3 DNA is TGTGCCAGCACCCCACAGGGGGGTCGGAAACTGTTTTTT. Based on the CDR3 plus reference TRBV7-9 and TRBJ1-4, the full variable domain is DTGVSQNPRHKITKRGQNVTFRCDPISEHNRLYWYRQTLGQGPEFLTYFQNEAQLEKSRLLSDRFSAERPKGSFSTLEIQRTEQGDSAMYLCASTPQGGRKLFFGSGTQLSVL.

This sequence joins TRBV24-1 and TRBJ2-3, with a possible D match to TRBD1 (5 bases). Between the trimmed V and J ends, which lost 10 bases and 3 bases, there was a span of 13 bases. CDR3 length equals 13 residues. Germline CDR1 and CDR2: KGHDR and SFDVKD. CDR3 in amino acids: CATQSPGTDTQYF. CDR3 coding DNA: TGTGCCACTCAATCCCCAGGGACAGATACGCAGTATTTT.

The J gene is TRBJ1-5, the V gene TRBV29-1, with TRBD1 identical over 9 bases. CDR3 length: 14 residues. The germline gives CDR1 SQVTM, CDR2 ANQGSEA. The J segment lost 1 base and the V segment lost 6 bases, leaving 4 bases of the junction unmatched. CDR3 protein: CSVGDRVSNQPQHF. The CDR3 DNA follows: TGCAGCGTGGGGGACAGGGTGAGCAATCAGCCCCAGCATTTT. The variable domain in full, with the rest retrieved from reference TRBV29-1 and TRBJ1-5, is SAVISQKPSRDICQRGTSLTIQCQVDSQVTMMFWYRQQPGQSLTLIATANQGSEATYESGFVIDKFPISRPNLTFSTLTVSNMSPEDSSIYLCSVGDRVSNQPQHFGDGTRLSIL.

The chain has TRBV27 and TRBJ1-6, with 9 bases matching TRBD1. Per germline, CDR1 MNHEY and CDR2 SMNVEV (reference sequence). The CDR3 loop spans 16 amino acids. J gave up 7 bases and V 2 bases, and 6 bases lay outside the gene matches. The CDR3 sequence is CASSLITGGINSPLHF. CDR3 sequence (DNA): TGTGCCAGCAGTTTAATCACAGGGGGCATCAATTCACCCCTCCACTTT.

The chain recombines TRBV7-8 with TRBJ2-1, with D possibly TRBD1 on 6 matching bases. CDR3 size: 16 residues. Germline CDR1 and CDR2: SGHVS and FQNEAQ. Trimming took 2 bases from V and 6 from J, leaving 17 bases between them. Here the CDR3 reads CASSLKAGESTNEQFF. The DNA for the CDR3 is TGTGCCAGCAGCTTAAAGGCAGGGGAGAGTACCAATGAGCAGTTCTTC.

The chain is built from TRBV10-2 and TRBJ1-6; 7 bases map to TRBD1. V lost 3 bases, J lost 7 bases, and 6 bases stayed unmatched. The CDR3 consists of 15 residues. Germline V lookup: CDR1 WSHSY, CDR2 SAAADI. Here the CDR3 DNA reads TGCGCCAGCAGTGAATCAGGGGACAGCAATTCACCCCTCCACTTT. Translating gives CASSESGDSNSPLHF.

This clone has a single count. The chain employs TRBV6-5 and TRBJ1-1, with TRBD1 as a possible D gene (6 bases). CDR1 is MNHEY, CDR2 SVGAGI, per germline. The CDR3 totals 13 residues. V lost 5 bases, J lost 9 bases, and 16 bases lay in between. The CDR3: CASSTTGWGKAFF. CDR3 in DNA: TGTGCCAGCAGTACAACAGGGTGGGGAAAAGCTTTCTTT.

The chain has TRBV11-3 and TRBJ1-6, with a weak D call TRBD1 (6 bases). CDR1 is SGHNT, CDR2 YENEEA, per germline. The CDR3 consists of 15 residues. V lost 5 bases, J lost 7 bases, and 15 bases lay in between. The CDR3 region is CASSPRQAPNSPLHF. The CDR3 nucleotides are TGTGCCAGCAGCCCCCGACAGGCCCCGAATTCACCCCTCCACTTT.